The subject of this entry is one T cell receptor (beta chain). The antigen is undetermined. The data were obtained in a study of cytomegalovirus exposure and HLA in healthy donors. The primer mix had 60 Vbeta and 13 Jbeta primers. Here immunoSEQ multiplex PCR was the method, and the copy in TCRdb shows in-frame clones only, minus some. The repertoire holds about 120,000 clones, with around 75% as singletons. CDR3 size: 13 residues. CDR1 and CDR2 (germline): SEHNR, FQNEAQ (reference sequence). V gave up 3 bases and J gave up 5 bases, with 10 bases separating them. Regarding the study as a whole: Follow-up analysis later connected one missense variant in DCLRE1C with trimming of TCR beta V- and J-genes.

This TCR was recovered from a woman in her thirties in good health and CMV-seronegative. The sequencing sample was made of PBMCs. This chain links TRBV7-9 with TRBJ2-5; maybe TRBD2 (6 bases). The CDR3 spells CASSLWGEETQYF. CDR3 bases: TGTGCCAGCAGCTTGTGGGGGGAGGAGACCCAGTACTTC. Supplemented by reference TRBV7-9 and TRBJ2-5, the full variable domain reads DTGVSQNPRHKITKRGQNVTFRCDPISEHNRLYWYRQTLGQGPEFLTYFQNEAQLEKSRLLSDRFSAERPKGSFSTLEIQRTEQGDSAMYLCASSLWGEETQYFGPGTRLLVL.